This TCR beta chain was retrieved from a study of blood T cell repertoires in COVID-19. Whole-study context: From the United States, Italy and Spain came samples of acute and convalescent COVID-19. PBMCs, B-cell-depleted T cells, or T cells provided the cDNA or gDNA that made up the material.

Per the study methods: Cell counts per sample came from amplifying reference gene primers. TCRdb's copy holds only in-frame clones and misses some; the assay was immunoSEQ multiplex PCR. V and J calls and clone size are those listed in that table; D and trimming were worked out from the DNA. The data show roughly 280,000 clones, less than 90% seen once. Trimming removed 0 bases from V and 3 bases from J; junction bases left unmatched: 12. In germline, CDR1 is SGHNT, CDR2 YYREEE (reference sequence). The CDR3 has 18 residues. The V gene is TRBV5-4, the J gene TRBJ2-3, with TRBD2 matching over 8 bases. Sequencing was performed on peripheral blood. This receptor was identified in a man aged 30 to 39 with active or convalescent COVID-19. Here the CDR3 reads CASSLAGIRGGTTDTQYF. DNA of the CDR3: TGTGCCAGCAGCTTGGCCGGGATACGGGGGGGGACGACAGATACGCAGTATTTT. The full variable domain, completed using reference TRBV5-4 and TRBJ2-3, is ETGVTQSPTHLIKTRGQQVTLRCSSQSGHNTVSWYQQALGQGPQFIFQYYREEENGRGNFPPRFSGLQFPNYSSELNVNALELDDSALYLCASSLAGIRGGTTDTQYFGPGTRLTVL.